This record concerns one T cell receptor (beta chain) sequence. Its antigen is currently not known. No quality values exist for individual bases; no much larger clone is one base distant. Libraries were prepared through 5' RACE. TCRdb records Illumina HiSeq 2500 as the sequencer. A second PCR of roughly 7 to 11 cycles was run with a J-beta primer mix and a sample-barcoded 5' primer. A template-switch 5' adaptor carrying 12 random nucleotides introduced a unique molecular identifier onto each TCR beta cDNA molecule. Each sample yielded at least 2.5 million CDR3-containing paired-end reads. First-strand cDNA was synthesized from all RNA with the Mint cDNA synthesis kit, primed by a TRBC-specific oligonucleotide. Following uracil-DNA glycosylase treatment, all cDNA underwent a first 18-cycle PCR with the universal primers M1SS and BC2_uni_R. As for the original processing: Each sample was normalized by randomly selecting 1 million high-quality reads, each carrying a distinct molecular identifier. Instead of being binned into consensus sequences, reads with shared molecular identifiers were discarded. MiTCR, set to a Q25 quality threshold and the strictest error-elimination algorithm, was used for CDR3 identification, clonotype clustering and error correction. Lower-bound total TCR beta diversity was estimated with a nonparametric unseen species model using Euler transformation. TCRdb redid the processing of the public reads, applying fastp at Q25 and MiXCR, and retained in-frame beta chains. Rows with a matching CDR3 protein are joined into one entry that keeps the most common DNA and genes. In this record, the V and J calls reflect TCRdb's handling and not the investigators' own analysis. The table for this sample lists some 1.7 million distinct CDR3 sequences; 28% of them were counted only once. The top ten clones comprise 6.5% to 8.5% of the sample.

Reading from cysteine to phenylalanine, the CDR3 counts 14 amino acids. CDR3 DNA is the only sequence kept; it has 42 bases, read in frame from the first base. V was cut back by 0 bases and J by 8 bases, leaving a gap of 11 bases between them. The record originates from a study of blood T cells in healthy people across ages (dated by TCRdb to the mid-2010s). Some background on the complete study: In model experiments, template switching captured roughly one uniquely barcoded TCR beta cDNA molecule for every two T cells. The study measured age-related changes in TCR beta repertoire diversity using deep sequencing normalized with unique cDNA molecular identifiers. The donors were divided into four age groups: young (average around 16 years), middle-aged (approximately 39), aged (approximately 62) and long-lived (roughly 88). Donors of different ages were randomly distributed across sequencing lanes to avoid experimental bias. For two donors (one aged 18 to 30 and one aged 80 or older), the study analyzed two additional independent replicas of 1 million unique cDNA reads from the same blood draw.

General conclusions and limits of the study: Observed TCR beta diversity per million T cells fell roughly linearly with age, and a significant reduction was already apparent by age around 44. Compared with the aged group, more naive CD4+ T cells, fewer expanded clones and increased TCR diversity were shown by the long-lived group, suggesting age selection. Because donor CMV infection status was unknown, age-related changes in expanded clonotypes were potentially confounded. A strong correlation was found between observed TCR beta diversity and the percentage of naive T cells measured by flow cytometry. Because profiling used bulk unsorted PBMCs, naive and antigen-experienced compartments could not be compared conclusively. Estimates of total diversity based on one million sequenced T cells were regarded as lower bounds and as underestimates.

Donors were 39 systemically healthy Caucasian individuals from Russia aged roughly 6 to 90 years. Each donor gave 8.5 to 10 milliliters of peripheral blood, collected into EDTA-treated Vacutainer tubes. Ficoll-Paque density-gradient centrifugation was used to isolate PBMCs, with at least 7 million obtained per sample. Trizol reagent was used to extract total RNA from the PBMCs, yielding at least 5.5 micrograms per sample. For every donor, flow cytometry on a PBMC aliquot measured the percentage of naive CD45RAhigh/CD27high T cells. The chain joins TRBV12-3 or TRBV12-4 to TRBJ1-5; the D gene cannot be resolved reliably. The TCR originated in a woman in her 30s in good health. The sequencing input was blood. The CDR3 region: CASSLAAQRKPQHF. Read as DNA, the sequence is TGTGCCAGCAGTTTAGCGGCCCAGCGGAAGCCCCAGCATTTT.